Listed here are 7 T cell receptor beta chains from one sample, sequenced in a study of OX40 agonist ivuxolimab in advanced cancers. The repertoire was sequenced with immunoSEQ multiplex PCR; TCRdb's copy has only in-frame clones and lacks some. The sample holds 55,000 to 70,000 clones, 84% seen once. The specimen was CD4+ or CD8+ T cells sorted from blood, collected in a trial of the OX40 agonist ivuxolimab. The receptors stem from an adult with an advanced solid tumor such as melanoma, head and neck, liver or kidney cancer.

The gene calls are TRBV5-4 and TRBJ2-5, with D unresolved. This CDR3 contains 13 residues. Trimming took off 4 bases at V and 3 bases at J, with 10 bases between the two ends. Germline V lookup: CDR1 SGHNT, CDR2 YYREEE (reference sequence). In DNA form, the CDR3 reads TGTGCCAGCAGCCCTCGTCGGGAAGAGACCCAGTACTTC. As protein: CASSPRREETQYF.

This clone turned up a few times. The chain has TRBV18 and TRBJ2-7; 13 nucleotides agree with TRBD2. The length of the CDR3 is 14 residues. After removal of 4 bases from V and 7 bases from J, the junction contained 4 bases not matched to a gene. In germline, CDR1 is KGHSH, CDR2 LQKENI. The CDR3 sequence: CASSLLAGGPEQYF. The CDR3 DNA reads TGTGCCAGCTCACTACTAGCGGGGGGGCCAGAGCAGTACTTC. The variable domain in full, with the rest retrieved from reference TRBV18 and TRBJ2-7, is NAGVMQNPRHLVRRRGQEARLRCSPMKGHSHVYWYRQLPEEGLKFMVYLQKENIIDESGMPKERFSAEFPKEGPSILRIQQVVRGDSAAYFCASSLLAGGPEQYFGPGTRLTVT.

The chain couples TRBV9 to TRBJ1-2, with D unclear. Germline CDR1 SGDLS, CDR2 YYNGEE. This CDR3 has 15 amino acids. The ends were cut back, 0 bases at V and 2 bases at J, with 11 bases in the middle. The CDR3: CASSVAWTRNYGYTF. In DNA form, the CDR3 reads TGTGCCAGCAGCGTAGCGTGGACCCGAAACTATGGCTACACCTTC. The full variable domain, rest sourced from reference TRBV9 and TRBJ1-2, is DSGVTQTPKHLITATGQRVTLRCSPRSGDLSVYWYQQSLDQGLQFLIQYYNGEERAKGNILERFSAQQFPDLHSELNLSSLELGDSALYFCASSVAWTRNYGYTFGSGTRLTVV.

The chain employs TRBV9 and TRBJ1-2, with 7 positions matching TRBD1. V shed 4 bases and J 3 bases; nucleotides not matched to a gene: 9. CDR1 is SGDLS and CDR2 is YYNGEE in the germline V gene. This CDR3 is 15 amino acids long. This CDR3 reads CASSPRDSNDYGYTF. CDR3 coding DNA: TGTGCCAGCAGCCCCCGGGACAGCAACGACTATGGCTACACCTTC.

In nucleotides, the CDR3 is TGTGCCATCAGTGAGTCGGGGACAGGGGTGTTCGAGCAGTACTTC. It specifies CAISESGTGVFEQYF. The genes are TRBV10-3 and TRBJ2-7; 10 nucleotides match TRBD1. The CDR3 totals 15 residues. CDR1 is ENHRY and CDR2 is SYGVKD in the germline V gene. Trimming at V came to 0 bases and at J to 6 bases, leaving 5 bases not matched to a gene.

This clone has more than one count but fewer than ten. The CDR3 DNA sequence: TGTGCCAGCAAGACCGGGACCGCTGGAAACACCATATATTTT. It translates to CASKTGTAGNTIYF. This chain uses TRBV2 with TRBJ1-3; D is possibly TRBD1 (5 bases). Germline values: CDR1 SNHLY, CDR2 FYNNEI. This CDR3 region has 14 residues. The ends were cut back, 7 bases at V and 2 bases at J, with 12 bases in the middle.

This clone has just one count. The chain links TRBV5-4 to TRBJ1-1; 7 positions agree with TRBD1. From germline, CDR1 is SGHNT and CDR2 YYREEE (reference sequence). With V trimmed by 3 bases and J by 0 bases, 5 bases remained unmatched. CDR3 length: 15 residues. The CDR3 DNA is TGTGCCAGCAGCTCAGGGGGGTGGTTGAACACTGAAGCTTTCTTT. Its protein is CASSSGGWLNTEAFF.